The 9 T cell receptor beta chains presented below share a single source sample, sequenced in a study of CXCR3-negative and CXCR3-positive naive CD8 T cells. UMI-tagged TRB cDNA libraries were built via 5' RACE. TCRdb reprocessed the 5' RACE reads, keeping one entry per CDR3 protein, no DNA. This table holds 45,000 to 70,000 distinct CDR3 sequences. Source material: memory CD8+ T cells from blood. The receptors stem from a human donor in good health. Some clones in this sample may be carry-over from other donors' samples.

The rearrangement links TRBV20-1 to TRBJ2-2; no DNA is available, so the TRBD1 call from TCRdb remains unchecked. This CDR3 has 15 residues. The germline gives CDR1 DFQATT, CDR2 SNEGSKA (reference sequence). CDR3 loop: CSAREGAWDTGELFF.

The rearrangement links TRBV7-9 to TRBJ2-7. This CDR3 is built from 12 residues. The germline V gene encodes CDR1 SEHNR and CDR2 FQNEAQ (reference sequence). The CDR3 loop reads CASSLNIYEQYF.

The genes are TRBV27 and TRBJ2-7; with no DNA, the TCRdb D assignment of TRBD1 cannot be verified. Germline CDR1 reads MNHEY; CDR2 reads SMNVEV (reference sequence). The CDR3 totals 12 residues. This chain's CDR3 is CASLGQLAEQYF.

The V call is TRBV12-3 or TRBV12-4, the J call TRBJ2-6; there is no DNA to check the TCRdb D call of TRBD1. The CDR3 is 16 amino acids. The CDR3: CASRQGQGAGANVLTF.

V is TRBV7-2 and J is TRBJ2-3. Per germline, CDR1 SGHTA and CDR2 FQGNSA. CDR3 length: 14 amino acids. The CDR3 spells CASSLAGYTDTQYF. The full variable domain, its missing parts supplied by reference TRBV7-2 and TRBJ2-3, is GAGVSQSPSNKVTEKGKDVELRCDPISGHTALYWYRQSLGQGLEFLIYFQGNSAPDKSGLPSDRFSAERTGGSVSTLTIQRTQQEDSAVYLCASSLAGYTDTQYFGPGTRLTVL.

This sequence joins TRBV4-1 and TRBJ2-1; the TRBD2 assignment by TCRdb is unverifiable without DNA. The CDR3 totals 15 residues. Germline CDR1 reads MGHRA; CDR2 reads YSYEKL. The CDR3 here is CASSQSLAGYNEQFF.

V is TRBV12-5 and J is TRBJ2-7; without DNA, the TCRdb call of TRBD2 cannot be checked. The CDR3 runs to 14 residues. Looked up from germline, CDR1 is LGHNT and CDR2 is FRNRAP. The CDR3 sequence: CASAPAIPDHEQYF.

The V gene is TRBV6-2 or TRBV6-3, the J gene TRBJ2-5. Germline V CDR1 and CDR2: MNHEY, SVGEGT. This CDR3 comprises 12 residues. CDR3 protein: CASEHGRETQYF.

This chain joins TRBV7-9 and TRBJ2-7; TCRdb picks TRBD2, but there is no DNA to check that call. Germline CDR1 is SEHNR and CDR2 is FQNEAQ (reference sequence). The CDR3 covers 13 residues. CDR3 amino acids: CASMAGELAEQYF.